This T cell receptor beta chain was sequenced during a study of identifying expanded T cells in peripheral blood. Germline CDR1 and CDR2: MNHGY and SVAAGI. Trimming cost V 10 bases and J 0 bases, with 19 bases left between them. The CDR3 runs 16 residues. Healthy donors had no documented immune events, such as infections, while sampled. TCRdb's table, derived via immunoSEQ multiplex PCR, lists solely in-frame clones and lacks some. The sample has around 50,000 clones, roughly 87% seen once. This clone showed up just a few times. The receptor was isolated from a person aged 18-70 years in good health. The chain recombines TRBV6-9 with TRBJ1-5, with D maybe TRBD1 (5 bases). The sample taken for sequencing was blood. The CDR3 sequence is CANHRIGDYSNQPQHF. CDR3 nucleotide sequence: TGTGCCAATCACAGGATCGGAGACTATAGCAATCAGCCCCAGCATTTT.